This passage covers 10 T cell receptor beta chains from one sample sequenced in a study of neurological immune-mediated disorders. Using its own MiXCR run on the 5' RACE reads, TCRdb lists one record per CDR3 protein. The top ten clones hold 4.5% to 6.5% of a sample with some 76,000 distinct CDR3 sequences, approximately 3.3% of them seen once. Sequencing was performed on PBMCs. Receptors were obtained from a woman between 50 and 59 years old with multiple sclerosis.

In its sample, this clonotype was seen many times. The J gene is TRBJ2-3, the V gene TRBV7-2; D is possibly TRBD2 (7 bases). Germline V gene data show CDR1 as SGHTA and CDR2 as FQGNSA. V lost 10 bases to trimming and J lost 1 base, with 18 bases between them. The CDR3 is 15 amino acids. CDR3 sequence: CATREGGRGTDTQYF. The CDR3 DNA reads as TGTGCCACTAGGGAGGGGGGGCGTGGCACAGATACGCAGTATTTT.

This clonotype was counted ten times or more. V gene TRBV6-6 combines with J gene TRBJ2-7, with 9 bases matching TRBD1. Germline assignment: CDR1 MNHNY and CDR2 SVGAGI (reference sequence). V was clipped by 2 bases and J by 4 bases; unmatched bases: 9. The CDR3 covers 16 residues. The CDR3 reads CASSYPTGGGGYEQYV. The CDR3 DNA is TGTGCCAGCAGTTACCCGACAGGGGGAGGGGGGTACGAGCAGTACGTC.

This clonotype was seen many times. V and J are TRBV29-1 and TRBJ1-1; D perhaps matches TRBD1 (5 bases). This CDR3 region has 12 residues. Germline V lookup: CDR1 SQVTM, CDR2 ANQGSEA. V was cut by 7 bases and J by 0 bases, with 9 bases left in between. The CDR3 reads CSAGPVNTEAFF. DNA for the CDR3: TGCAGCGCGGGACCGGTGAACACTGAAGCTTTCTTT.

This clonotype appeared many times. The gene calls are TRBV7-2 and TRBJ2-1, with unresolved D. The CDR3 is 14 amino acids. V was trimmed by 6 bases and J by 0 bases, leaving 9 bases between them. Looked up from germline, CDR1 is SGHTA and CDR2 is FQGNSA. The CDR3 protein is CASSGDSSYNEQFF. The CDR3 DNA follows: TGTGCCAGCAGTGGGGATAGCTCCTACAATGAGCAGTTCTTC.

There are many counts of this clonotype. This rearrangement joins TRBV5-1 to TRBJ1-2; D is undetermined. This CDR3 is built from 14 residues. Between the trimmed V and J ends, which lost 1 base and 10 bases, there was a span of 17 bases. The germline CDR1 and CDR2 sequences are SGHRS and YFSETQ. The CDR3 region has the DNA TGCGCCAGCAGCTTGCAGTCCACAGATAGGGACTACACCTTC. Translation gives CASSLQSTDRDYTF.

In its sample, this clonotype was seen many times. V gene TRBV10-3 combines with J gene TRBJ2-5; 8 nucleotides line up with TRBD2. V lost 0 bases and J lost 5; bases outside the gene matches: 5. Germline CDR1 and CDR2: ENHRY and SYGVKD. The CDR3 length is 15 residues. In nucleotides, the CDR3 is TGTGCCATCAGTGAGTCGCTTGCGGGGGGCGAGACCCAGTACTTC. This encodes CAISESLAGGETQYF.

This clonotype has at least ten counts. J is TRBJ2-5 and V is TRBV10-2, with a possible D match to TRBD1 (6 bases). V dropped 7 bases and J dropped 9 bases, with 21 bases sitting between them. The CDR3 runs to 14 residues. Germline-derived CDR1 and CDR2 are WSHSY and SAAADI. The CDR3 here is CASTPSGTPGSQYF. CDR3 nucleotides: TGCGCCAGCACTCCCTCCGGGACACCCGGTTCCCAGTACTTC.

This clonotype occurred many times. V usage is TRBV25-1 and J usage is TRBJ2-7; TRBD1 matches at 9 bases. Losses at the gene ends were 10 bases for V and 2 bases for J; bases not matched to a gene: 12. The CDR3 totals 15 residues. The germline gives CDR1 MGHDK, CDR2 SYGVNS. The CDR3, as DNA: TGTGCCACGCGGGGGACAGGGCGTATTACCTACGAGCAGTACTTC. This sequence encodes CATRGTGRITYEQYF.

This clonotype was picked up many times. The genes are TRBV7-9 and TRBJ2-7; 9 bases line up with TRBD1. Germline assignment: CDR1 SEHNR and CDR2 FQNEAQ (reference sequence). With 1 base clipped from V and 6 bases from J, the junction kept 1 base outside the gene matches. CDR3 length: 13 residues. The CDR3 loop is CASSLETGGEQYF. In DNA form, the CDR3 reads TGTGCCAGCAGCTTAGAGACAGGGGGCGAGCAGTACTTC.

This clonotype has at least ten counts. The chain joins TRBV5-6 to TRBJ1-2; 7 positions agree with TRBD1. This CDR3 has 15 residues. J gave up 4 bases and V 0 bases, and 6 bases lay outside the gene matches. Germline assignment: CDR1 SGHDT and CDR2 YYEEEE. CDR3 in DNA: TGTGCCAGCAGCTTGGAAGGGGGCGTCGGCTATGGCTACACCTTC. Protein sequence: CASSLEGGVGYGYTF.